This section outlines one TCR beta chain sequence together with its context. No conserved phenylalanine or tryptophan is present at the end of the CDR3, so a read error is the likely explanation. The DNA is left out, because the CDR3 cannot be placed on it with certainty; the CDR3 is given as TCRdb lists it. Regarding time point: new active TB diagnosis, blood taken before or within 7 days of starting treatment. Germline assignment: CDR1 SGHRS and CDR2 YFSETQ. The CDR3 is 12 residues long, counting both termini. These data come from a study of T cells in tuberculosis. Clones were sequenced by immunoSEQ multiplex PCR, and TCRdb holds only the in-frame ones, with some missing. Of roughly 34,000 clones in the sample, around 90% were seen once.

This receptor was taken from an adult with tuberculosis. The rearrangement joins TRBV5-1 to TRBJ2-7; the table's D call, TRBD1, has no DNA check behind it. The source was PBMCs, collected at tuberculosis diagnosis. Here the CDR3 reads CASSSNGQGAVL.